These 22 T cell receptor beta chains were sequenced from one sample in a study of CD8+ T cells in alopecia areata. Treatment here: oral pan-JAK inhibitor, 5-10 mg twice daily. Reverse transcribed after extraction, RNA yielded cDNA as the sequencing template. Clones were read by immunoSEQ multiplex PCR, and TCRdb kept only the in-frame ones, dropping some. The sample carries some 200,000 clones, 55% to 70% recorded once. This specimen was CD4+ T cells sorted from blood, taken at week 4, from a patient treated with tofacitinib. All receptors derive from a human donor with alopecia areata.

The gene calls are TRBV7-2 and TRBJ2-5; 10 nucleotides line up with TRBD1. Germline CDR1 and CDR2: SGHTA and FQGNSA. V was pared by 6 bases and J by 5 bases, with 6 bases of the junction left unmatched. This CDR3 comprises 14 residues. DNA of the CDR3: TGTGCCAGCAGTGTCCGGGACAGGGGTGAGACCCAGTACTTC. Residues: CASSVRDRGETQYF. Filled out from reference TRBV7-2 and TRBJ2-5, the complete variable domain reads GAGVSQSPSNKVTEKGKDVELRCDPISGHTALYWYRQSLGQGLEFLIYFQGNSAPDKSGLPSDRFSAERTGGSVSTLTIQRTQQEDSAVYLCASSVRDRGETQYFGPGTRLLVL.

The CDR3 protein is CAWNSVRGRAFF. The CDR3 bases are TGTGCCTGGAATAGCGTCAGGGGACGAGCTTTCTTT. The chain employs TRBV30 and TRBJ1-1, with D perhaps matching TRBD1 (6 bases). Germline V CDR1 and CDR2: GTSNPN, SVGIG (reference sequence). The CDR3 covers 12 residues. V lost 4 bases to trimming and J lost 10 bases, with 16 bases between them.

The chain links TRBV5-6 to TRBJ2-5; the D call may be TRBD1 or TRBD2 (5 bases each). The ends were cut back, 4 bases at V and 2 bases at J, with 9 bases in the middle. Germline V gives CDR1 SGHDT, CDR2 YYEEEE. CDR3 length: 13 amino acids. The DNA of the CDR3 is TGTGCCAGCAGCCGGGGCCGACAAGAGACCCAGTACTTC. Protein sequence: CASSRGRQETQYF.

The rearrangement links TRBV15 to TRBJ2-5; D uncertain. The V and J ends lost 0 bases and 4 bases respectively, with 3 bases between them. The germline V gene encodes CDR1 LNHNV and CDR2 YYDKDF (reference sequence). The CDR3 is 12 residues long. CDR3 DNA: TGTGCCACCAGCAGAGATATAGAGACCCAGTACTTC. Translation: CATSRDIETQYF.

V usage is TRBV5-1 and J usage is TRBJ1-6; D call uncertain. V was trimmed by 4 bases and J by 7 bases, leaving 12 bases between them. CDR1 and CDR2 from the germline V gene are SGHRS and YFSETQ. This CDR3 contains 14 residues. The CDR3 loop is CASSPTETNSPLHF. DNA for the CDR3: TGCGCCAGCAGCCCCACGGAGACCAATTCACCCCTCCACTTT.

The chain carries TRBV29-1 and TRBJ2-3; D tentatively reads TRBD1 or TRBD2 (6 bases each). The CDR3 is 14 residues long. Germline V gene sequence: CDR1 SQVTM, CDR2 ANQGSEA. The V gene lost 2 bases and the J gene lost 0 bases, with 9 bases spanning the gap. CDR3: CSVERGDSTDTQYF. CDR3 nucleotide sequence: TGCAGCGTTGAAAGGGGGGACAGCACAGATACGCAGTATTTT.

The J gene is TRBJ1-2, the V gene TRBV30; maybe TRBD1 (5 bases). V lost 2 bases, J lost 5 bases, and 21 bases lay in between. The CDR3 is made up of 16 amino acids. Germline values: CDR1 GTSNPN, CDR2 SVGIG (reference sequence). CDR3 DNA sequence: TGTGCCTGGAGTAGGAAAATATCGGGGACGGAGTATGGCTACACCTTC. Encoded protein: CAWSRKISGTEYGYTF.

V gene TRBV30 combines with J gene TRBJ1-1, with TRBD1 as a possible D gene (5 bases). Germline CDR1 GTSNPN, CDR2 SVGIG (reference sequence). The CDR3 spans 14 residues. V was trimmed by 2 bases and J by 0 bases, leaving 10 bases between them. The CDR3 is CAWSRGSLNTEAFF. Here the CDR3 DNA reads TGTGCCTGGAGTCGGGGCAGCTTGAACACTGAAGCTTTCTTT.

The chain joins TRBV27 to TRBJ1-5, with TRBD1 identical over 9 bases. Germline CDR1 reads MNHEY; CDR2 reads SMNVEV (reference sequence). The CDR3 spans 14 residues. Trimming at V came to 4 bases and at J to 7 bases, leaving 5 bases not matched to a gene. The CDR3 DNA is TGTGCCAGCAGTTCCGGGACAGGGCAGCAGCCCCAGCATTTT. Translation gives CASSSGTGQQPQHF.

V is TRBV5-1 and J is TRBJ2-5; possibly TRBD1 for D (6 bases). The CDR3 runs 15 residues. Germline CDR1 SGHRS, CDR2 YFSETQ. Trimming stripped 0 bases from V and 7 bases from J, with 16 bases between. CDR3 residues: CASSLAAGEVGTQYF. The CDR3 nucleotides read TGCGCCAGCAGCTTGGCGGCAGGGGAAGTCGGGACCCAGTACTTC.

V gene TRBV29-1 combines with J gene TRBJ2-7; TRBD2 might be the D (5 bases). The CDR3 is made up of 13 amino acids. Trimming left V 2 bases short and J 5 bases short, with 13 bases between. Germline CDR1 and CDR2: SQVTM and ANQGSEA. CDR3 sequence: CSVERGYGDEQYF. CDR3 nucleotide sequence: TGCAGCGTTGAACGGGGTTATGGTGACGAGCAGTACTTC.

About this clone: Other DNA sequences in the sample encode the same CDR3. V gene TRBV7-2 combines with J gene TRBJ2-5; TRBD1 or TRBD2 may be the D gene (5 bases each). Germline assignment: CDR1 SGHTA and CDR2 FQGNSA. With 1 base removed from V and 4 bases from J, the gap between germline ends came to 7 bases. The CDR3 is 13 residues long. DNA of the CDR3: TGTGCCAGCAGCTTAGGTGGGGGAGAGACCCAGTACTTC. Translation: CASSLGGGETQYF.

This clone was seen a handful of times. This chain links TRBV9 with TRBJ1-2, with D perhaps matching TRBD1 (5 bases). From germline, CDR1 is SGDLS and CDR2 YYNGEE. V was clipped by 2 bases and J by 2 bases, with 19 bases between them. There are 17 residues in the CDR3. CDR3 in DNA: TGTGCCAGCAGCGTTTCCGGAAAAGGGGCGATCAACTATGGCTACACCTTC. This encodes CASSVSGKGAINYGYTF.

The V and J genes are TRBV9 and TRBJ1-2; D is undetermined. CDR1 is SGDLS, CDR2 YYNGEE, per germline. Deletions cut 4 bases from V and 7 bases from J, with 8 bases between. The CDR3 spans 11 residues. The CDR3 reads CASSSLSGYTF. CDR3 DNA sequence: TGTGCCAGCAGCTCCCTCAGTGGCTACACCTTC.

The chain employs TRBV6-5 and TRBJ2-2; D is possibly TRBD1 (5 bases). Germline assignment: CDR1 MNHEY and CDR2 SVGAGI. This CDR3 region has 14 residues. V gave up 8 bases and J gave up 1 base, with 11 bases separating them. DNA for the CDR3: TGTGCCAGCTTCACAAGGGGGAACACCGGGGAGCTGTTTTTT. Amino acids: CASFTRGNTGELFF.

CDR3 DNA: TGTGCCCTGGGGGGGCGGCTAGCCAAAAACATTCAGTACTTC. Translating gives CALGGRLAKNIQYF. The chain recombines TRBV30 with TRBJ2-4, with D possibly matching TRBD2 (7 bases). The CDR3 contains 14 residues. Germline V gene sequence: CDR1 GTSNPN, CDR2 SVGIG (reference sequence). V gave up 8 bases and J gave up 0 bases, with 14 bases separating them.

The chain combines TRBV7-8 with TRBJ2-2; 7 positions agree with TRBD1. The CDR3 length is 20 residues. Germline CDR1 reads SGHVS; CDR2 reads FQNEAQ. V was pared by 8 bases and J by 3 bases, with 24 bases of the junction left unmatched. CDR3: CASGPQFRLLGQSDTGELFF. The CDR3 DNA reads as TGTGCCAGCGGCCCCCAATTTCGGTTGTTGGGACAGTCTGACACCGGGGAGCTGTTTTTT. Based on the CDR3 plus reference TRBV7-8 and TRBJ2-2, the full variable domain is GAGVSQSPRYKVAKRGQDVALRCDPISGHVSLFWYQQALGQGPEFLTYFQNEAQLDKSGLPSDRFFAERPEGSVSTLKIQRTQQEDSAVYLCASGPQFRLLGQSDTGELFFGEGSRLTVL.

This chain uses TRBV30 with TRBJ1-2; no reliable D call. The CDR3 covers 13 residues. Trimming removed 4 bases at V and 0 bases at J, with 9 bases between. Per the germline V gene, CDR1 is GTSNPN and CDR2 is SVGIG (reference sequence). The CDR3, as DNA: TGTGCCTGGAAGGCCAGAGCTAACTATGGCTACACCTTC. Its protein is CAWKARANYGYTF. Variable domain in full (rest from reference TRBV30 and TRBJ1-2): SQTIHQWPATLVQPVGSPLSLECTVEGTSNPNLYWYRQAAGRGLQLLFYSVGIGQISSEVPQNLSASRPQDRQFILSSKKLLLSDSGFYLCAWKARANYGYTFGSGTRLTVV.

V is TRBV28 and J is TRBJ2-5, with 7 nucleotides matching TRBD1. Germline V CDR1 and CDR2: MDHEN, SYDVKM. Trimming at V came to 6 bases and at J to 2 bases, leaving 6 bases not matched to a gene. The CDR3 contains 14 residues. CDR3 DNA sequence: TGTGCCAGCAGATCCGGGACAGCTCAAGAGACCCAGTACTTC. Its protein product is CASRSGTAQETQYF.

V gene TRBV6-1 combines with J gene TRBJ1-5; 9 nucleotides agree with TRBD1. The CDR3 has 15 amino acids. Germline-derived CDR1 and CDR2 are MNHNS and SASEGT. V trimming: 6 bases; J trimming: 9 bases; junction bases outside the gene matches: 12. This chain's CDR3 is CASSAGTGTWRPQHF. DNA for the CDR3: TGTGCCAGCAGCGCCGGGACAGGGACCTGGAGGCCCCAGCATTTT.

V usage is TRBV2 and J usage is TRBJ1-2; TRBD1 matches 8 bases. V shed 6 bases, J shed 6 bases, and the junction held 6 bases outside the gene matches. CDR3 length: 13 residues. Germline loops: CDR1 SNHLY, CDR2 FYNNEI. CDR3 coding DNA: TGTGCCAGCAGGACAGGGGTGTCAAATGGCTACACCTTC. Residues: CASRTGVSNGYTF.

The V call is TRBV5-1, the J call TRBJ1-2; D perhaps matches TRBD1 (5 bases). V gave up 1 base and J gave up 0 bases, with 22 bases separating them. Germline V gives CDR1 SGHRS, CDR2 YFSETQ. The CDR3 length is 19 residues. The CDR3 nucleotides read TGCGCCAGCAGCTTGCCATCCGGGGCAGAGGTGAAGTCTAACTATGGCTACACCTTC. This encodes CASSLPSGAEVKSNYGYTF.